This is a list of T cell receptor beta chains from one sample in a study of regulatory T cells in long-lasting Graves disease. TCRdb reprocessed the multiplex PCR reads via MiXCR and lists one record per CDR3 protein. Here the sample spans over 500,000 distinct CDR3 sequences, under 20% being singletons. This sample was shared with a second study, whose subject was T cells in Graves' hyperthyroidism and ophthalmopathy.

The material was peripheral blood mononuclear cells (PBMCs), obtained at new diagnosis, from a patient treated with antithyroid drugs. The source of these receptors is a woman in her twenties or thirties with Graves disease. CDR3s include the opening cysteine and the closing phenylalanine or tryptophan. The D gene is left open where the match is weak. Some rows have no size entry. The others give once, few or many, or a class for an expanded clone.

>TRBJ2-1|TRBD2|-|TRBV19
TGTGCCAGTGAGACTAGCGGGAGTCGTCATGAGCAGTTCTTC
CASETSGSRHEQFF
>TRBJ1-1|-|medium-sized|TRBV28
TGTGCCAGCAGTTTTGTGTACGTGAACACTGAAGCTTTCTTT
CASSFVYVNTEAFF
>TRBJ2-2|-|-|TRBV3-1
TGTGCCAGCAGCCAACCGGGGACCGGGGAGCTGTTTTTT
CASSQPGTGELFF
>TRBJ1-3|TRBD1|-|TRBV6-1
TGTGCCAGCGTACCCCGGGACAGGGGCCCTGGAAACACCATATATTTT
CASVPRDRGPGNTIYF
>TRBJ1-3|-|few|TRBV12-3/TRBV12-4
TGTGCCAGCAGTCCCAGAAACACCATATATTTT
CASSPRNTIYF
>TRBJ2-5|TRBD1|many|TRBV20-1
TGCAGTGCATCCGGGACAGGGTTATCAGAGACCCAGTACTTC
CSASGTGLSETQYF
>TRBJ1-5|-|many|TRBV12-3/TRBV12-4
TGTGCCAGCAGCATTCGGGGATTTGGGCCCCAGCATTTT
CASSIRGFGPQHF
>TRBJ1-3|-|few|TRBV28
TGTGCCAGCCTCACCGTGGGGGCGCGAGGAGACACCATATATTTT
CASLTVGARGDTIYF
>TRBJ2-6|TRBD1|many|TRBV24-1
TGTGCCACCAGTGATGCCAACCCGGGACAGAGAGCCAACGTCCTGACTTTC
CATSDANPGQRANVLTF
>TRBJ2-2|TRBD2|-|TRBV5-1
TGTGCCAGCAGCGGGTGGGGGAGGGCCAGCACCGGGGAGCTGTTTTTT
CASSGWGRASTGELFF
>TRBJ2-1|TRBD1|many|TRBV7-3
TGTGCCAGCAGCTTAACTACAGGGGTTGAGCAGTTCTTC
CASSLTTGVEQFF
>TRBJ1-2|-|few|TRBV19
TGTGCCAGTAGTCCTACGCAAGATTTCTATGGCTACACCTTC
CASSPTQDFYGYTF
>TRBJ2-1|-|many|TRBV12-3/TRBV12-4
TGTGCCAGCAGCCAAATAGCGACCGACTACAATGAGCAGTTCTTC
CASSQIATDYNEQFF
>TRBJ1-1|TRBD1|many|TRBV2
TGTGCCAGCAGGTCTATTGGGACAGCCAGGAACACTGAAGCTTTCTTT
CASRSIGTARNTEAFF
>TRBJ2-1|TRBD1|many|TRBV12-3/TRBV12-4
TGTGCCAGCAGTGGCGCTGACAGGGGCCGTCATGGTGAGCAGTTCTTC
CASSGADRGRHGEQFF
>TRBJ1-5|-|many|TRBV7-2
TGTGCCAGCAGCTTAAATGTGTTCGGACAGCCCCAGCATTTT
CASSLNVFGQPQHF
>TRBJ1-4|-|many|TRBV28
TGTGCCAGCAGTTTAGGATTCTTCGCAACTAATGAAAAACTGTTTTTT
CASSLGFFATNEKLFF
>TRBJ2-1|TRBD2|-|TRBV20-1
TGCAGTGCTAGAGATCTGGCTAGCGGGAGCTCCTACAATGAGCAGTTCTTC
CSARDLASGSSYNEQFF
>TRBJ2-7|TRBD1|few|TRBV5-1
TGCGCCAGCAGCTTGAGTTGGGACAGCATATACGAGCAGTACTTC
CASSLSWDSIYEQYF
>TRBJ1-1|TRBD1|-|TRBV12-3/TRBV12-4
TGTGCCAGCAGTCTGACAGGGGAGGTCACTGAAGCTTTCTTT
CASSLTGEVTEAFF
>TRBJ1-1|-|-|TRBV7-3
TGTGCCAGCAGCTTAAGTAAGGGGAACACTGAAGCTTTCTTT
CASSLSKGNTEAFF
>TRBJ2-5|-|-|TRBV30
TGTGCCTGGAGTGAAGGAAAGACCCAGTACTTC
CAWSEGKTQYF
>TRBJ1-2|TRBD1|many|TRBV24-1
TGTGCCACCAGTCAGACAGGGGTAATGGGCGGCTACACCTTC
CATSQTGVMGGYTF
>TRBJ1-2|-|-|TRBV14
TGTGCCAGCAGCCAAAGGGGGGCTCGCGGCTACACCTTC
CASSQRGARGYTF
>TRBJ2-1|TRBD2|-|TRBV12-3/TRBV12-4
TGTGCCAGCAGTTACAGCGGGAGGGCCAACAATGAGCAGTTCTTC
CASSYSGRANNEQFF
>TRBJ1-5|-|many|TRBV27
TGTGCCAGCAGTTTATCTACGGCTTTAGGGCCCCAGCATTTT
CASSLSTALGPQHF
>TRBJ2-2|-|few|TRBV19
TGTGCCAGTCAACACGGGGAGCTGTTTTTT
CASQHGELFF
>TRBJ2-2|-|few|TRBV18
TGTGCCAGCTCACCCCCCACGTGGGCTCAACGGGCCGGGGAGCTGTTTTTT
CASSPPTWAQRAGELFF
>TRBJ2-1|TRBD1|few|TRBV4-1
TGCGCCAGCAGCCAAGTGGGACAGGGGACCTACAATGAGCAGTTCTTC
CASSQVGQGTYNEQFF
>TRBJ2-3|TRBD2|many|TRBV7-7
TGTGCCAGCAGTCCGGGGGGGACAGATACGCAGTATTTT
CASSPGGTDTQYF
>TRBJ1-2|TRBD1|many|TRBV6-1
TGTGCCAGCAGGGACAGGGGAAATAACTATGGCTACACCTTC
CASRDRGNNYGYTF
>TRBJ2-5|TRBD2|few|TRBV6-2/TRBV6-3
TGTGCCAGCAGTTACTCGGGTAGCGGGAGGGCCAAGACCCAGTACTTC
CASSYSGSGRAKTQYF
>TRBJ2-5|TRBD1|-|TRBV5-5
TGTGCCAGCAGCTGGGGACAGCTGACTCAAGGGACCCAGTACTTC
CASSWGQLTQGTQYF
>TRBJ1-1|TRBD1|many|TRBV5-1
TGCGCCAGCAGGATCCCGACAGGGACCGATGAAGCTTTCTTT
CASRIPTGTDEAFF
>TRBJ1-2|TRBD1|-|TRBV19
TGTGCCAGTAAACAGGGGGCACATGGCTACACCTTC
CASKQGAHGYTF
>TRBJ2-5|TRBD1|-|TRBV6-1
TGTGCCAGCAGACAGGGGATTGGGGGAGAGACCCAGTACTTC
CASRQGIGGETQYF
>TRBJ2-3|-|few|TRBV2
TGTGCCAGCAGTGATATCTCTCGATCTAGCGCGACTCGGTATTTT
CASSDISRSSATRYF
>TRBJ1-2|-|many|TRBV28
TGTGCCACCGACCCCCGGAACAGGTTGGGCTACACCTTC
CATDPRNRLGYTF
>TRBJ2-7|-|many|TRBV5-1
TGTGCCAGCAGCTTCCACGAGCAGTACTTC
CASSFHEQYF
>TRBJ1-1|-|many|TRBV12-3/TRBV12-4
TGTGCCAGCAGTGCCAGACAGGCCCGGGACACTGAAGCTTTCTTT
CASSARQARDTEAFF
>TRBJ1-5|TRBD1|-|TRBV6-1
TGTGCCAGCAGGGGGGGACAGCTCTTCAATCAGCCCCAGCATTTT
CASRGGQLFNQPQHF
>TRBJ2-7|TRBD1|-|TRBV3-1
TGTGCCAGCAGCCCCCATCGGGACAGGGGATCCTACGAGCAGTACTTC
CASSPHRDRGSYEQYF
>TRBJ1-1|TRBD1|-|TRBV30
TGTGCCCGCGGGACAGGGGTTAACACTGAAGCTTTCTTT
CARGTGVNTEAFF
>TRBJ2-1|TRBD2|-|TRBV4-1
TGCGCCAGCAGCCCCTATGGACTAGTATACAATGAGCAGTTCTTC
CASSPYGLVYNEQFF
>TRBJ2-7|TRBD2|many|TRBV7-2
TGTGCCAGCAGCCAAGCGGGGCTCACCTACGAGCAGTACTTC
CASSQAGLTYEQYF
>TRBJ2-1|-|many|TRBV7-9
TGTGCCAGCAGCCCAGTGCGGGATGAGCAGTTCTTC
CASSPVRDEQFF
>TRBJ2-7|TRBD1|-|TRBV29-1
TGCAGCGTTGTGGGACAGGGGCTTCGACGCGAGCAGTACTTC
CSVVGQGLRREQYF
>TRBJ2-3|-|many|TRBV5-1
TGCGCCAGCAGCTTGGCCTCTTCTAGCACAGATACGCAGTATTTT
CASSLASSSTDTQYF
>TRBJ1-3|-|many|TRBV12-3/TRBV12-4
TGTGCCAGCAGTACCCTCTCTGGAAACACCATATATTTT
CASSTLSGNTIYF
>TRBJ2-7|TRBD2|few|TRBV6-9
TGTGCCAGCAGTTATCTAGCGGGAGACTGGGCCTACGAGCAGTACTTC
CASSYLAGDWAYEQYF
>TRBJ1-6|TRBD1|-|TRBV6-1
TGTGCCAGCAGGGGTACCTCAGGGGGCTCACCCCTCCACTTT
CASRGTSGGSPLHF
>TRBJ2-7|-|many|TRBV10-3
TGTGCCATCAGCGAGTCAGAGGGGGGGTCCTACGAGCAGTACTTC
CAISESEGGSYEQYF
>TRBJ2-1|TRBD2|-|TRBV20-1
TGCAGTGCACCACCTTTGGCGGGAGTCACCTACAATGAGCAGTTCTTC
CSAPPLAGVTYNEQFF
>TRBJ2-5|-|few|TRBV3-1
TGTGCCAGCAGCCAAGATGGGCGGGGAAAAGAGACCCAGTACTTC
CASSQDGRGKETQYF
>TRBJ2-5|TRBD2|many|TRBV28
TGTGCCAGCAGTTTTAGCGGGAGTTGGGAGACCCAGTACTTC
CASSFSGSWETQYF
>TRBJ1-1|TRBD1|many|TRBV6-1
TGTGCCAGCAGTGGCCGGGGACAGGCCGTAGGGAACACTGAAGCTTTCTTT
CASSGRGQAVGNTEAFF
>TRBJ1-2|-|-|TRBV3-1
TGTGCCAGCAGCCAAGTCGATCAGGGCTACACCTTC
CASSQVDQGYTF
>TRBJ2-3|-|few|TRBV28
TGTGCCAGCAGTTTAACAGGGCCGAATACGCAGTATTTT
CASSLTGPNTQYF
>TRBJ1-1|TRBD1|-|TRBV6-1
TGTGCCAGCACCGAGTCGGCAGGGGGGACGAGAAACACTGAAGCTTTCTTT
CASTESAGGTRNTEAFF